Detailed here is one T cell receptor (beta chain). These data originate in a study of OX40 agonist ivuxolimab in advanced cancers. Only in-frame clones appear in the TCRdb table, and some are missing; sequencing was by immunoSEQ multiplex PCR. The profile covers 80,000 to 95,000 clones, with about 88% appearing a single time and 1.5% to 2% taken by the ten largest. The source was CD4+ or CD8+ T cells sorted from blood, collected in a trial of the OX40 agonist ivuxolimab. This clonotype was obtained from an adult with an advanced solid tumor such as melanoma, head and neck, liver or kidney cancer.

The CDR3 region has the DNA TGCGCCAGCAGCTTGGCCGGTCAGATCGGGGAGCTGTTTTTT. Translation gives CASSLAGQIGELFF. The V gene is TRBV5-1, the J gene TRBJ2-2; no reliable D call. The CDR3 contains 14 residues. Germline-derived CDR1 and CDR2 are SGHRS and YFSETQ. The V end was cut by 0 bases, the J end by 7 bases, with 10 bases between.